The 30 T cell receptor beta chains presented below share a single source sample, sequenced in a study of shared clonotypes between healthy human individuals. The table came from immunoSEQ multiplex PCR; TCRdb's copy has only in-frame clones and leaves some out. The table lists approximately 480,000 clones, approximately 79% of them singletons. The sample taken for sequencing was PBMCs. The receptors were gathered from a middle-aged woman in good health. Some clones in this sample may be carry-over from other donors' samples.

The V and J genes are TRBV2 and TRBJ2-3, with 15 bases aligning to TRBD2. With V trimmed by 4 bases and J by 6 bases, 5 bases remained unmatched. Germline V gene data show CDR1 as SNHLY and CDR2 as FYNNEI. The CDR3 loop spans 16 amino acids. CDR3 sequence reads: CASSATGTSGRDTQYF. In DNA, the CDR3 is TGTGCCAGCAGTGCAACCGGGACTAGCGGGAGGGATACGCAGTATTTT.

The chain recombines TRBV29-1 with TRBJ2-4, with a weak D call TRBD1 (5 bases). This CDR3 spans 15 amino acids. Germline assignment: CDR1 SQVTM and CDR2 ANQGSEA. Between the trimmed V and J ends, which lost 7 bases and 2 bases, there was a span of 18 bases. The CDR3 region has the DNA TGCAGCGGGATACAACGTGGGGCTACCAAAAACATTCAGTACTTC. Translated: CSGIQRGATKNIQYF. The full variable domain, completed using reference TRBV29-1 and TRBJ2-4, is SAVISQKPSRDICQRGTSLTIQCQVDSQVTMMFWYRQQPGQSLTLIATANQGSEATYESGFVIDKFPISRPNLTFSTLTVSNMSPEDSSIYLCSGIQRGATKNIQYFGAGTRLSVL.

The chain carries TRBV19 and TRBJ2-1; 8 bases are shared with TRBD2. This CDR3 has 15 amino acids. From germline, CDR1 is LNHDA and CDR2 SQIVND (reference sequence). Trimming cost V 5 bases and J 0 bases; bases outside gene matches: 3. The CDR3 protein is CASSRLAHSYNEQFF. In DNA, the CDR3 is TGTGCCAGTAGTCGACTAGCGCACTCCTACAATGAGCAGTTCTTC.

This clone was counted a few times. The chain couples TRBV5-4 to TRBJ2-7, with D tentatively TRBD1 or TRBD2 (5 bases each). The CDR3 is 14 amino acids. Germline CDR1 reads SGHNT; CDR2 reads YYREEE (reference sequence). V was clipped by 5 bases and J by 2 bases, with 14 bases between them. DNA for the CDR3: TGTGCCAGCAGATCCGGGACGGGGCCCTACGAGCAGTACTTC. Its translation: CASRSGTGPYEQYF.

The chain uses TRBV10-3 and TRBJ1-3; no reliable D call. This CDR3 contains 15 residues. Germline CDR1 ENHRY, CDR2 SYGVKD. Between the trimmed V and J ends, which lost 6 bases and 0 bases, there was a span of 12 bases. The CDR3 reads CAISPDGSSGNTIYF. As DNA, the CDR3 is TGTGCCATCAGCCCGGACGGAAGCTCTGGAAACACCATATATTTT.

Notes on this clone: Distinct nucleotide sequences in the sample also encode this CDR3. The chain couples TRBV11-2 to TRBJ2-7; 10 bases are shared with TRBD2. The V segment lost 3 bases and the J segment 3 bases; nucleotides outside the gene matches: 2. Germline assignment: CDR1 SGHAT and CDR2 FQNNGV. The CDR3 contains 14 residues. In DNA, the CDR3 is TGTGCCAGCAGCTTGGGACTAGCGAACTACGAGCAGTACTTC. It is translated as CASSLGLANYEQYF. The entire variable domain, with the rest obtained from reference TRBV11-2 and TRBJ2-7, is as follows: EAGVAQSPRYKIIEKRQSVAFWCNPISGHATLYWYQQILGQGPKLLIQFQNNGVVDDSQLPKDRFSAERLKGVDSTLKIQPAKLEDSAVYLCASSLGLANYEQYFGPGTRLTVT.

This chain connects TRBV11-1 to TRBJ1-2, with D tentatively TRBD1 (6 bases). V dropped 1 base and J dropped 0 bases, with 12 bases sitting between them. Germline CDR1 reads SGHAT; CDR2 reads FQDESV (reference sequence). This CDR3 region has 16 residues. The CDR3 spells CASSLGGGLANYGYTF. Written as DNA, the CDR3 is TGTGCCAGCAGCTTAGGAGGGGGTTTAGCTAACTATGGCTACACCTTC.

The chain links TRBV9 to TRBJ1-2; D gene ambiguous. Trimming took off 0 bases at V and 2 bases at J, with 8 bases between the two ends. There are 14 residues in the CDR3. CDR1 SGDLS and CDR2 YYNGEE come from the germline V gene. DNA of the CDR3: TGTGCCAGCAGCGTAGCCATAACCAACTATGGCTACACCTTC. Translated, it gives CASSVAITNYGYTF.

This clone showed up just once. The chain employs TRBV20-1 and TRBJ2-1, with unresolved D. The CDR3 is 11 amino acids. Trimming left V 8 bases short and J 8 bases short, with 13 bases between. Germline V lookup: CDR1 DFQATT, CDR2 SNEGSKA (reference sequence). CDR3 nucleotide sequence: TGCAGTAAAGCTTGGTTCGATGAGCAGTTCTTC. Translating it yields CSKAWFDEQFF.

The gene calls are TRBV30 and TRBJ2-7, with TRBD1 matching 9 bases. The germline CDR1 and CDR2 sequences are GTSNPN and SVGIG (reference sequence). The length of the CDR3 is 13 residues. V lost 7 bases to trimming and J lost 3 bases; unmatched junction nucleotides: 7. The CDR3 nucleotides read TGTGCCTTGTCCCCGACAGGGGGCTACGAGCAGTACTTC. This encodes CALSPTGGYEQYF.

Comment on this clone: One end of the junction fails to match germline, which may point to a read error. This chain connects TRBV29-1 to TRBJ1-5; D unresolved. The CDR3 sequence is 12 residues long. In germline, CDR1 is SQVTM, CDR2 ANQGSEA. This CDR3 is CSVVIGQQPRHF. For the CDR3, the DNA is TGCAGCGTTGTAATAGGGCAGCAGCCCCGGCATTTT.

This chain joins TRBV19 and TRBJ2-1, with 8 bases that match TRBD2. The length of the CDR3 is 17 residues. Germline V lookup: CDR1 LNHDA, CDR2 SQIVND (reference sequence). The V segment lost 6 bases and the J segment 5 bases; nucleotides outside the gene matches: 15. CDR3 sequence: CASSHNVGTRTNNEQFF. The CDR3 nucleotides read TGTGCCAGTAGCCATAATGTAGGGACTAGAACTAACAATGAGCAGTTCTTC.

This clone was detected only a few times. This chain joins TRBV6-5 and TRBJ1-1; D is perhaps TRBD1 (6 bases). This CDR3 is 14 amino acids long. Germline-derived CDR1 and CDR2 are MNHEY and SVGAGI. Trimming cost V 6 bases and J 1 base, with 12 bases left between them. The CDR3 DNA follows: TGTGCCAGCAGGCCCGGGACAAGGAACACTGAAGCTTTCTTT. Its translation: CASRPGTRNTEAFF.

Here the CDR3 reads CASSRRSGSLAYEQYF. The CDR3 bases are TGTGCCAGCAGCCGACGTAGCGGGAGTCTGGCCTACGAGCAGTACTTC. V is TRBV7-8 and J is TRBJ2-7; 9 nucleotides line up with TRBD2. This CDR3 comprises 16 residues. V was pared by 5 bases and J by 2 bases, with 10 bases of the junction left unmatched. Germline V gene sequence: CDR1 SGHVS, CDR2 FQNEAQ.

Points on this clone: Compared with germline, one end of the junction differs, possibly owing to a read error. This chain joins TRBV6-1 and TRBJ2-6, with 8 bases lining up with TRBD2. CDR1 and CDR2 from the germline V gene are MNHNS and SASEGT. The CDR3 consists of 15 residues. The CDR3 nucleotides are TGTGCCAGCAGTGAAGTGGGGCGGGGGGCCGACGTCCTGACTTTC. Translated, it gives CASSEVGRGADVLTF.

The chain employs TRBV9 and TRBJ2-1; weak D call: TRBD2 (6 bases). CDR1 is SGDLS, CDR2 YYNGEE, per germline. This CDR3 has 15 residues. V dropped 0 bases and J dropped 0 bases, with 7 bases sitting between them. CDR3 sequence (DNA): TGTGCCAGCAGCGTAGGGCGGGGCTCCTACAATGAGCAGTTCTTC. Amino acid sequence: CASSVGRGSYNEQFF.

The chain couples TRBV5-4 to TRBJ2-5, with 7 positions matching TRBD1. Germline V gene data show CDR1 as SGHNT and CDR2 as YYREEE (reference sequence). V trimming: 4 bases; J trimming: 3 bases; junction bases outside the gene matches: 3. The CDR3 contains 13 residues. The CDR3 DNA follows: TGTGCCAGCAGCCGGGACAGAGAAGAGACCCAGTACTTC. This sequence encodes CASSRDREETQYF.

This clone was counted a single time. V gene TRBV7-3 combines with J gene TRBJ2-3; TRBD2 agrees at 7 bases. Trimming took 7 bases from V and 0 from J; bases not matched to a gene: 10. This CDR3 comprises 16 residues. CDR1 is SGHTA and CDR2 is FQGTGA in the germline V gene. CDR3 DNA sequence: TGTGCCAGCATGGGAGGCGGGAGTGTAAGCACAGATACGCAGTATTTT. Translation gives CASMGGGSVSTDTQYF.

The chain joins TRBV12-2 to TRBJ2-5. TRBV12-2 is tagged as a pseudogene. The CDR3 runs to 14 residues. Here the CDR3 reads CASRDNGPEETQYF. The CDR3 bases are TGTGCAAGTCGCGACAACGGCCCGGAGGAGACCCAGTACTTC.

The chain is built from TRBV29-1 and TRBJ2-7; 8 nucleotides line up with TRBD1. Germline V CDR1 and CDR2: SQVTM, ANQGSEA. Losses at the gene ends were 1 base for V and 1 base for J; bases not matched to a gene: 3. The CDR3 loop spans 14 amino acids. CDR3 loop: CSVEATGESYEQYF. CDR3 DNA: TGCAGCGTTGAAGCGACAGGGGAGTCCTACGAGCAGTACTTC.

V is TRBV27 and J is TRBJ2-1, with 10 nucleotides matching TRBD2. J lost 6 bases, V lost 3 bases, and 17 bases had no gene match. The CDR3 extends over 19 amino acids. CDR1 is MNHEY and CDR2 is SMNVEV in the germline V gene (reference sequence). The DNA of the CDR3 is TGTGCCAGCAGTTTCATGGCCGGGACTAGCGTCTTCGTATCCAATGAGCAGTTCTTC. Residues: CASSFMAGTSVFVSNEQFF.

V gene TRBV19 combines with J gene TRBJ2-6; D gene uncertain. Trimming stripped 2 bases from V and 2 bases from J, with 13 bases between. This CDR3 contains 17 residues. Germline V gene sequence: CDR1 LNHDA, CDR2 SQIVND (reference sequence). The CDR3 DNA is TGTGCCAGTAGTATAAGTCTTGGGGTCGCTGGGGCCAACGTCCTGACTTTC. This sequence encodes CASSISLGVAGANVLTF. Filled out from reference TRBV19 and TRBJ2-6, the complete variable domain reads DGGITQSPKYLFRKEGQNVTLSCEQNLNHDAMYWYRQDPGQGLRLIYYSQIVNDFQKGDIAEGYSVSREKKESFPLTVTSAQKNPTAFYLCASSISLGVAGANVLTFGAGSRLTVL.

The chain employs TRBV4-2 and TRBJ2-1; 8 nucleotides agree with TRBD2. Looked up from germline, CDR1 is LGHNA and CDR2 is YNFKEQ. The CDR3 covers 15 residues. J gave up 7 bases and V 4 bases, and 9 bases lay outside the gene matches. CDR3: CASSRGAGEVNEQFF. CDR3 bases: TGTGCCAGCAGCCGTGGAGCGGGGGAAGTGAATGAGCAGTTCTTC.

This clone was recorded many times. The same CDR3 also results from other DNA sequences found in this sample. The chain combines TRBV9 with TRBJ1-1; 9 bases agree with TRBD1. The CDR3 is 15 amino acids. Germline values: CDR1 SGDLS, CDR2 YYNGEE. The junction had 6 bases not matched to a gene; V was cut back by 6 bases and J by 0 bases. Written as DNA, the CDR3 is TGTGCCAGCATCATACAGGGGGCTGTGAACACTGAAGCTTTCTTT. Protein product: CASIIQGAVNTEAFF.

The rearrangement uses TRBV11-2 and TRBJ2-4; D unclear. V was pared by 0 bases and J by 5 bases, with 17 bases between. This CDR3 region has 17 residues. Germline CDR1 is SGHAT and CDR2 is FQNNGV. The chain's CDR3 is CASSLDPTGRRQNIQYF. The CDR3 nucleotides read TGTGCCAGCAGCTTAGACCCGACCGGCAGGAGACAAAACATTCAGTACTTC.

The chain employs TRBV4-2 and TRBJ2-5; tentative D call: TRBD2 (6 bases). The J call may be faulty, since TRBJ2-7 better matches the DNA end. This CDR3 region has 16 residues. The germline V gene has CDR1 LGHNA and CDR2 YNFKEQ. This chain's CDR3 is CASSQGSNLQAGEQYF. The CDR3 DNA is TGTGCCAGCAGCCAAGGGTCGAACCTTCAAGCGGGCGAGCAGTACTTC.

The gene calls are TRBV28 and TRBJ1-1; D ambiguous. The CDR3 contains 12 residues. Germline values: CDR1 MDHEN, CDR2 SYDVKM. Between the trimmed V and J ends, which lost 10 bases and 0 bases, there was a span of 9 bases. In DNA form, the CDR3 reads TGTGCCACCGGAATGATGAACACTGAAGCTTTCTTT. Translated: CATGMMNTEAFF.

The chain combines TRBV29-1 with TRBJ2-1; 10 bases fit TRBD2. Germline V gene sequence: CDR1 SQVTM, CDR2 ANQGSEA. The CDR3 length is 15 residues. The V gene end was trimmed by 3 bases and the J gene end by 3 bases; junction bases not matched to a gene: 5. CDR3 sequence reads: CSVDLSGRIYNEQFF. CDR3 sequence (DNA): TGCAGCGTTGACCTTAGCGGGAGGATCTACAATGAGCAGTTCTTC.

In this sample, this clone turned up a few times. This chain connects TRBV6-1 to TRBJ2-7, with D perhaps matching TRBD2 (5 bases). The CDR3 totals 20 residues. Germline loops: CDR1 MNHNS, CDR2 SASEGT. Between the trimmed V and J ends, which lost 0 bases and 2 bases, there was a span of 26 bases. The DNA for the CDR3 is TGTGCCAGCAGTGAAGCGCTTCTAGGGTCGTGGATGCGGAGGACCTACGAGCAGTACTTC. This sequence encodes CASSEALLGSWMRRTYEQYF.

The CDR3 is CASGGWKTDPGELFF. The CDR3 DNA reads TGTGCCAGTGGGGGGTGGAAGACCGACCCCGGGGAGCTGTTTTTT. The chain is built from TRBV28 and TRBJ2-2; weak D call: TRBD2 (6 bases). This CDR3 contains 15 residues. Germline CDR1 MDHEN, CDR2 SYDVKM. V was shortened by 9 bases and J by 6 bases, with 20 bases between the two germline ends.